Listed below are T cell receptor beta chains from one sample, sequenced in a study of shared clonotypes between healthy human individuals. Repertoires were generated with immunoSEQ multiplex PCR, while TCRdb's copy carries only in-frame clones and drops some. Seen here are roughly 2.5 million clones, around nine tenths observed once, and the top ten hold over 0.12%. Material for sequencing was naive CD4+ T cells sorted from blood. The receptors derive from a man between 18 and 29 years old in good health. CDR3s include the opening cysteine and the closing phenylalanine or tryptophan. A D gene is named only where the DNA matches it firmly. Size values are once, few and many counts, or a class for expanded clones, and some rows have none.

TRBV11-2	TRBJ1-2	.	.	TGTGCCAGCAGCTTTGCTATTTTCCAGGGTGGCTACACCTTC	CASSFAIFQGGYTF
TRBV6-4	TRBJ2-6	.	TRBD1	TGTGCCAGCAGTCCCACAGGGGTCGGGGCCAACGTCCTGACTTTC	CASSPTGVGANVLTF
TRBV30	TRBJ1-2	.	.	TGTGCCTGGAGAAGGGGCCTTATGGGGCGAACTAACTATGGCTACACCTTC	CAWRRGLMGRTNYGYTF
TRBV5-1	TRBJ1-1	.	.	TGCGCCAGCAGCTTGGTACAGCCAAACACTGAAGCTTTCTTT	CASSLVQPNTEAFF
TRBV5-6	TRBJ1-2	.	.	TGTGCCAGCAGCTTCCCCGACCAACCAGGCTACACCTTC	CASSFPDQPGYTF
TRBV25-1	TRBJ2-2	.	TRBD1	TGTGCCAGCAGTGAACCCGACAGGGGGCCCCCCGGGGAGCTGTTTTTT	CASSEPDRGPPGELFF
TRBV1	TRBJ2-6	.	.	TGCACCAGCAGCCCCCTCACGCACTCTGGGGCCAACGTCCTGACTTTC	CTSSPLTHSGANVLTF
TRBV5-1	TRBJ2-1	.	TRBD1	TGCGCCAGCAGCTCAGGGGGCGGTGTCGATGAGCAGTTCTTC	CASSSGGGVDEQFF
TRBV5-1	TRBJ2-1	.	TRBD2	TGCGCCAGCAACCCTAGCGGGGCTACCTTAGGCAATGAGCAGTTCTTC	CASNPSGATLGNEQFF
TRBV11-2	TRBJ2-6	.	.	TGTGCCAGCAGCGGAGACCACGGGGCCAACGTCCTGACTTTC	CASSGDHGANVLTF
TRBV5-1	TRBJ1-6	.	TRBD1	TGCGCCAGCAGCCTGGCTACAGGGGGCCTCAATTCACCCCTCCACTTT	CASSLATGGLNSPLHF
TRBV5-4	TRBJ2-1	.	TRBD1	TGTGCCAGCAGCCCCGGGACAGGTTTATTTGATGAGCAGTTCTTC	CASSPGTGLFDEQFF
TRBV19	TRBJ1-5	.	TRBD1	TGTGCCAGTAGTAGGGACAGGGCGGGTCAGCCCCAGCATTTT	CASSRDRAGQPQHF
TRBV5-4	TRBJ1-2	.	.	TGTGCCAGCAGCTCGGGGGGGAACTATGGCTACACCTTC	CASSSGGNYGYTF
TRBV29-1	TRBJ2-1	.	TRBD1	TGCAGCGTTGGGGGACAGGGGGCGCGTGAGCAGTTCTTC	CSVGGQGAREQFF
TRBV5-5	TRBJ1-3	.	TRBD1	TGTGCCAGCAGCTTGGCCGGGACAGGGAGCTCTGGAAACACCATATATTTT	CASSLAGTGSSGNTIYF
TRBV9	TRBJ2-5	.	.	TGTGCCAGCAGCTCATTCGCAGGGACCCAGTACTTC	CASSSFAGTQYF
TRBV4-1	TRBJ2-6	.	.	TGCGCCAGCAGCCGTCAGTACTCTGGGGCCAACGTCCTGACTTTC	CASSRQYSGANVLTF
TRBV6-5	TRBJ2-7	.	TRBD2	TGTGCCACCCAATTGGAGCGGGGGACCTACGAGCAGTACTTC	CATQLERGTYEQYF
TRBV5-1	TRBJ2-1	.	.	TGCGCCAGCAGCTTGGGGCCACAGGCCTACAATGAGCAGTTCTTC	CASSLGPQAYNEQFF
TRBV7-2	TRBJ1-2	once	TRBD1	TGTGCCAGCAGCTTAGAGCCCGCGACAGGGGGCGGTTATGGCTACACCTTC	CASSLEPATGGGYGYTF
TRBV20-1	TRBJ1-1	.	.	TGCAGTGCTAGGTTCAGCACTGAAGCTTTCTTT	CSARFSTEAFF
TRBV19	TRBJ2-1	.	.	TGTGCCAGTAGTATCCGATGGTACAATGAGCAGTTCTTC	CASSIRWYNEQFF
TRBV6-5	TRBJ1-1	.	.	TGTGCCAGCAGTTCTCCGACAGCGAACACTGAAGCTTTCTTT	CASSSPTANTEAFF
TRBV21-1	TRBJ2-3	.	.	TGTGCCAGCAGCAAAGGGGGTTCTAGCACAGATACGCAGTATTTT	CASSKGGSSTDTQYF
TRBV2	TRBJ2-5	.	.	TGTGCCAGCAGTGAGAGGGGGTGGTCTCCCCAAGAGACCCAGTACTTC	CASSERGWSPQETQYF
TRBV28	TRBJ1-2	.	.	TGTGCCGCGTTCCAGACGGGGGGGGATCTCTATGGCTACACCTTC	CAAFQTGGDLYGYTF
TRBV4-3	TRBJ1-1	.	.	TGCGCCAGCAGCCAAGTCAAGAACACTGAAGCTTTCTTT	CASSQVKNTEAFF
TRBV29-1	TRBJ1-1	once	.	TGCAGCTTCAGGGATCTGACTGAAGCTTTCTTT	CSFRDLTEAFF
TRBV7-2	TRBJ2-1	.	.	TGTGCCAGCGCGCCCTGGGGGACCCAGTCCTACAATGAGCAGTTCTTC	CASAPWGTQSYNEQFF
TRBV5-5	TRBJ2-1	.	TRBD2	TGTGCCAGCAGCTCGTCGGGACTAGCCCGGAATGAGCAGTTCTTC	CASSSSGLARNEQFF
TRBV15	TRBJ1-6	.	.	TGTGCCACCAGCAGAGTTAAAGATAATTCACCCCTCCACTTT	CATSRVKDNSPLHF
TRBV5-1	TRBJ1-4	.	TRBD1	TGCGCCAGCAGCTTAAGACAGGGAAATGAAAAACTGTTTTTT	CASSLRQGNEKLFF
TRBV5-4	TRBJ2-5	.	TRBD2	TGTGCCAGCAGCCCAGGGGCGGGGGGGACCCAGTACTTC	CASSPGAGGTQYF
TRBV5-4	TRBJ2-5	.	TRBD2	TGTGCCAGCAGCCCGTTAGCGGGAGGCGACGAGACCCAGTACTTC	CASSPLAGGDETQYF
TRBV5-5	TRBJ1-4	.	.	TGTGCCAGCAGCTTGGGACACGACCCCTTGGGGGAAAAACTGTTTTTT	CASSLGHDPLGEKLFF
TRBV12-5	TRBJ2-1	.	.	TGTGCTAGTGGTGCCGTCGGGACAAGCTCCTACAATGAGCAGTTCTTC	CASGAVGTSSYNEQFF
TRBV11-1	TRBJ2-7	.	TRBD2	TGTGCCAGCAGCTTGGTGAAGCGGGACCTGTCCTACGAGCAGTACTTC	CASSLVKRDLSYEQYF